Presented here are 31 T cell receptor beta chains from one specimen sequenced in a study of T cells in women clearing cervical HPV infection. Generated by immunoSEQ multiplex PCR, the TCRdb table keeps only in-frame clones and is missing some. This listing includes 15,000 to 20,000 clones. The sequencing sample was made of blood buffy coat. The source is a woman aged 18-70 years with a cervical HPV16 infection that either progressed to CIN3+ or cleared (not recorded which).

In regard to this clone: The read falls 3 residues short of the CDR3 end, and the missing part is taken from the germline J gene. V gene TRBV7-9 combines with J gene TRBJ2-7, with TRBD1 as a possible D gene (6 bases). The CDR3 has 14 residues. Germline-derived CDR1 and CDR2 are SEHNR and FQNEAQ (reference sequence). The V gene lost 2 bases and the J gene lost 1 base, with 9 bases spanning the gap. CDR3 bases read: TGTGCCAGCAGCTTACAGACAGGTTCCTACGAG. It yields the protein CASSLQTGSYE. The entire CDR3 is CASSLQTGSYEQYF.

CDR3 sequence reads: CASSSSPGQAVTAFF. The sequenced part of the CDR3 DNA is TGTGCCAGCAGCTCCTCTCCGGGACAAGCAGTTACC. V is TRBV7-2 and J is TRBJ1-1; D is possibly TRBD1 (6 bases). The read ends 3 residues early relative to the CDR3; the germline J gene fills the gap. Looked up from germline, CDR1 is SGHTA and CDR2 is FQGNSA. This CDR3 has 15 amino acids.

Note on this clone: The CDR3 goes on 3 residues after the read ends, and that part is filled in from the germline J gene. The V gene is TRBV27, the J gene TRBJ1-2, with 8 bases lining up with TRBD1. Per the germline V gene, CDR1 is MNHEY and CDR2 is SMNVEV (reference sequence). J lost 7 bases, V lost 1 base, and 2 bases had no gene match. CDR3 length: 13 amino acids. The sequenced CDR3 bases are TGTGCCAGCAGTTTATGGACAGGGTTTGGC. This gives the protein CASSLWTGFG. The whole CDR3 protein is CASSLWTGFGYTF.

In regard to this clone: The read comes to an end 3 residues before the CDR3 does, leaving the germline J gene to fill in the end. V usage is TRBV3-1 (or the pseudogene TRBV3-2) and J usage is TRBJ2-1; maybe TRBD2 (5 bases). Germline V gene lookup returns CDR1 LGHDT and CDR2 YNNKEL (reference sequence). This CDR3 is built from 13 residues. V lost 3 bases to trimming and J lost 6 bases, with 9 bases between them. CDR3 sequence: CASSQTRGNEQFF. CDR3 DNA (partial): TGTGCCAGCAGCCAGACCCGGGGCAATGAG.

A word on this clone: The CDR3 goes on 3 residues after the read ends, and that part is filled in from the germline J gene. This sequence joins TRBV6-2 or TRBV6-3 and TRBJ1-2; D may be TRBD1 (5 bases). Trimming cost V 8 bases and J 2 bases, with 9 bases left between them. Germline CDR1 MNHEY, CDR2 SVGEGT. The CDR3 is 12 amino acids. CDR3 sequence: CASATVNYGYTF. The DNA read from the CDR3 is TGTGCCAGCGCGACAGTCAACTATGGC.

In regard to this clone: Coverage ceases 3 residues before the CDR3 finishes, and the germline J gene fills in the end. This chain joins TRBV28 and TRBJ2-7; 9 nucleotides match TRBD2. Per germline, CDR1 MDHEN and CDR2 SYDVKM. This CDR3 is built from 14 residues. V shed 2 bases, J shed 6 bases, and the junction held 5 bases outside the gene matches. The CDR3 bases that were read are TGTGCCAGCAGTTTACTAGCGGGGATGTTCGAG. Protein product: CASSLLAGMFE. The entire CDR3 protein reads CASSLLAGMFEQYF. The variable domain in full, completed from reference TRBV28 and TRBJ2-7, reads DVKVTQSSRYLVKRTGEKVFLECVQDMDHENMFWYRQDPGLGLRLIYFSYDVKMKEKGDIPEGYSVSREKKERFSLILESASTNQTSMYLCASSLLAGMFEQYFGPGTRLTVT.

On this clone itself: The read stops 3 residues short of the end of the CDR3; the missing end is completed from the germline J gene. The chain joins TRBV7-2 to TRBJ2-3, with TRBD1 matching 8 bases. Losses at the gene ends were 4 bases for V and 6 bases for J; bases not matched to a gene: 6. Germline loops: CDR1 SGHTA, CDR2 FQGNSA. The CDR3 length is 14 residues. CDR3 DNA, as far as it was read: TGTGCCAGCAGCTCGGACAGGGCAAGGGATACG. Its translation: CASSSDRARDT. The full CDR3 protein reads CASSSDRARDTQYF.

With regard to this clone: The DNA ends 3 residues before the CDR3 does, and the rest of the CDR3 is filled in from the germline J gene. The chain has TRBV29-1 and TRBJ2-3; TRBD2 matches 7 bases. This CDR3 comprises 11 residues. Germline V gives CDR1 SQVTM, CDR2 ANQGSEA. The part of the CDR3 DNA that was read is TGCAGCACCAGCGGGGAGGAGACG. This translates into CSTSGEET. From start to end, the CDR3 is CSTSGEETQYF.

Points on this clone: With the read ending 3 residues before the CDR3 end, the germline J gene is used to fill in that end. V usage is TRBV5-1 and J usage is TRBJ2-7; 8 bases align to TRBD1. The CDR3 has 15 amino acids. From germline, CDR1 is SGHRS and CDR2 YFSETQ. The J segment lost 0 bases and the V segment lost 5 bases, leaving 7 bases of the junction unmatched. Incomplete CDR3 DNA: TGCGCCAGCAGTCCAGGGGGCGCGGGCTCCTACGAG. It encodes CASSPGGAGSYE. The whole CDR3 is CASSPGGAGSYEQYF.

A word on this clone: Read sequence stops 3 residues before the CDR3 end, and the germline J gene provides the missing end. The V gene is TRBV7-2, the J gene TRBJ2-3; 13 positions match TRBD2. Germline loops: CDR1 SGHTA, CDR2 FQGNSA. The CDR3 has 14 residues. Partial CDR3 DNA: TGTGCCAGCAGTTCCGGACTAGCGGGGGCGACG. It codes for CASSSGLAGAT. The full CDR3 sequence reads CASSSGLAGATQYF.

Concerning this clone: The read comes to an end 3 residues before the CDR3 does, leaving the germline J gene to fill in the end. The rearrangement joins TRBV30 to TRBJ2-7; unclear D gene. The CDR3 consists of 12 residues. Trimming cost V 0 bases and J 1 base, with 4 bases left between them. Germline CDR1 reads GTSNPN; CDR2 reads SVGIG (reference sequence). The CDR3 sequence is CAWSVGSYEQYF. CDR3 DNA (partial): TGTGCCTGGAGTGTAGGTTCCTACGAG.

On this clone itself: With the read ending 3 residues before the CDR3 end, the germline J gene is used to fill in that end. The chain links TRBV12-5 to TRBJ2-3; 10 bases fit TRBD1. This CDR3 contains 17 residues. Germline CDR1 reads LGHNT; CDR2 reads FRNRAP. Partial CDR3 DNA: TGTGCTAGTGGTCCGGGACAGGGGCTTGTGGGGGGCGGCACG. Translation gives CASGPGQGLVGGGT. The full CDR3 is CASGPGQGLVGGGTQYF.

The CDR3 is CAWSSGQGGGETQYF. Partial CDR3 DNA: TGTGCCTGGAGCAGCGGACAGGGAGGGGGGGAGACC. The genes are TRBV30 and TRBJ2-5, with a tentative D call TRBD1 (8 bases). The observed sequence ends 3 residues before the CDR3 terminus, with the missing tail filled in from the germline J gene. The germline V and J ends were trimmed by 3 bases and 5 bases, with 19 bases remaining between them. This CDR3 has 15 residues. Germline V gene data show CDR1 as GTSNPN and CDR2 as SVGIG (reference sequence).

Comments on this clone: Read coverage stops 3 residues before the CDR3 terminus; the germline J gene supplies the remainder. The V call is TRBV6-2 or TRBV6-3, the J call TRBJ2-1, with a weak D call TRBD2 (6 bases). This CDR3 spans 13 amino acids. Germline CDR1 reads MNHEY; CDR2 reads SVGEGT. V lost 10 bases and J 4 bases, leaving 14 bases between the germline ends. CDR3 bases read: TGTGCCACGCGGGACTCCATATACAATGAG. It encodes CATRDSIYNE. The whole CDR3 is CATRDSIYNEQFF.

As for this clone: The CDR3 is cut off 3 residues early in the read; its end comes from the germline J gene. The J gene is TRBJ1-1, the V gene TRBV5-1; 10 nucleotides align to TRBD1. Germline-derived CDR1 and CDR2 are SGHRS and YFSETQ. CDR3 length: 15 amino acids. V trimming: 1 base; J trimming: 7 bases; junction bases outside the gene matches: 7. The sequenced part of the CDR3 DNA is TGCGCCAGCAGCTTGCAGACAGGGGGCTGGGATGAA. Translation gives CASSLQTGGWDE. The whole CDR3 protein reads CASSLQTGGWDEAFF.

The covered CDR3 bases are TGTGCCAGCAGCTTAGTTGAGGGGACCGGGGAG. The encoded protein is CASSLVEGTGE. The full-length CDR3 reads as CASSLVEGTGELFF. This rearrangement joins TRBV7-9 to TRBJ2-2; D could derive from TRBD1 or TRBD2 (5 bases each). The read halts 3 residues ahead of the CDR3 end, with the missing end drawn from the germline J gene. The V gene lost 1 base and the J gene lost 5 bases, with 8 bases spanning the gap. There are 14 residues in the CDR3. In germline, CDR1 is SEHNR, CDR2 FQNEAQ (reference sequence). The complete variable domain, with remaining parts taken from reference TRBV7-9 and TRBJ2-2, reads DTGVSQNPRHKITKRGQNVTFRCDPISEHNRLYWYRQTLGQGPEFLTYFQNEAQLEKSRLLSDRFSAERPKGSFSTLEIQRTEQGDSAMYLCASSLVEGTGELFFGEGSRLTVL.

Of note for this clone: The read is 3 residues too short to cover the CDR3 end, so that end is filled in from the germline J gene. The V call is TRBV2, the J call TRBJ1-4; tentatively, D is TRBD1 (6 bases). Trimming removed 6 bases at V and 7 bases at J, with 15 bases between. Germline CDR1 reads SNHLY; CDR2 reads FYNNEI. The CDR3 covers 14 residues. The CDR3 is CASSWAGAGEKLFF. The CDR3 bases that were read are TGTGCCAGCAGCTGGGCAGGGGCGGGTGAAAAA. Complete variable domain (other parts from reference TRBV2 and TRBJ1-4): EPEVTQTPSHQVTQMGQEVILRCVPISNHLYFYWYRQILGQKVEFLVSFYNNEISEKSEIFDDQFSVERPDGSNFTLKIRSTKLEDSAMYFCASSWAGAGEKLFFGSGTQLSVL.

The CDR3 here is CASSESVQAQYF. CDR3 DNA, as far as it was read: TGTGCCAGCAGTGAATCAGTACAGGCG. The chain joins TRBV6-1 to TRBJ2-3; TRBD1 is a possible D gene (5 bases). The CDR3 end is not reached by the read, which stops 3 residues before it; the germline J gene fills it in. CDR3 length: 12 amino acids. Germline V lookup: CDR1 MNHNS, CDR2 SASEGT.

In the case of this clone: The read stops 3 residues short of the end of the CDR3; the missing end is completed from the germline J gene. The chain recombines TRBV13 with TRBJ2-7; D unresolved. The ends were cut back, 5 bases at V and 0 bases at J, with 8 bases in the middle. This CDR3 spans 13 amino acids. Germline CDR1 reads PRHDT; CDR2 reads FYEKMQ (reference sequence). The CDR3 DNA, read in part, is TGTGCCAGCAGCCCCCCCTTCTCCTACGAG. Amino acid sequence: CASSPPFSYE. The CDR3 reads in full as CASSPPFSYEQYF.

Details on this clone: The read terminates 3 residues ahead of where the CDR3 ends, so the germline J gene completes it. The rearrangement links TRBV19 to TRBJ1-5, with 9 bases identical to TRBD1. V was clipped by 5 bases and J by 3 bases; unmatched bases: 5. The V gene's germline CDR1 is LNHDA and CDR2 SQIVND (reference sequence). The CDR3 runs to 15 residues. CDR3 protein: CASSGGQGLNQPQHF. CDR3 bases read: TGTGCCAGTAGTGGGGGACAGGGCCTCAATCAGCCC.

Of note for this clone: Read coverage stops 3 residues before the CDR3 terminus; the germline J gene supplies the remainder. This chain uses TRBV18 with TRBJ1-2, with D possibly TRBD1 on 6 matching bases. The CDR3 covers 15 residues. Germline V gene data show CDR1 as KGHSH and CDR2 as LQKENI. V lost 3 bases and J lost 4, with 15 bases in between. The sequenced part of the CDR3 DNA is TGTGCCAGCTCACCCGGTAGGGACACCTTCTATGGC. Its translation: CASSPGRDTFYG. The entire CDR3 protein is CASSPGRDTFYGYTF.

Regarding this clone: The observed sequence ends 3 residues before the CDR3 terminus, with the missing tail filled in from the germline J gene. The V and J genes are TRBV30 and TRBJ1-2, with no clear D. The germline gives CDR1 GTSNPN, CDR2 SVGIG (reference sequence). The CDR3 consists of 13 residues. V lost 2 bases and J lost 6, with 13 bases in between. Partial CDR3 DNA: TGTGCCTGGAGTAGAGGGCCAGGCGATGGC. It yields the protein CAWSRGPGDG. The complete CDR3 protein is CAWSRGPGDGYTF.

Comments on this clone: From the germline J gene comes the end of the CDR3, since the read stops 3 residues before it. The V gene is TRBV5-6, the J gene TRBJ2-7, with D perhaps TRBD2 (6 bases). Looked up from germline, CDR1 is SGHDT and CDR2 is YYEEEE. Trimming cost V 2 bases and J 2 bases, with 8 bases left between them. The CDR3 loop spans 13 amino acids. The CDR3: CASSFGGPYEQYF. The sequenced CDR3 bases are TGTGCCAGCAGCTTCGGGGGTCCCTACGAG. Supplemented by reference TRBV5-6 and TRBJ2-7, the full variable domain reads DAGVTQSPTHLIKTRGQQVTLRCSPKSGHDTVSWYQQALGQGPQFIFQYYEEEERQRGNFPDRFSGHQFPNYSSELNVNALLLGDSALYLCASSFGGPYEQYFGPGTRLTVT.

A word on this clone: The CDR3 is cut off 3 residues early in the read; its end comes from the germline J gene. This chain uses TRBV20-1 with TRBJ1-2; D might be TRBD1 (5 bases). Germline loops: CDR1 DFQATT, CDR2 SNEGSKA (reference sequence). The V gene lost 7 bases and the J gene lost 1 base, with 10 bases spanning the gap. The CDR3 length is 12 residues. CDR3 bases read: TGCAGTGGTATCAGGGATAACTATGGC. Protein: CSGIRDNYG. The CDR3 reads in full as CSGIRDNYGYTF.

This CDR3 reads CASSLGLAPSYEQYF. The DNA read from the CDR3 is TGTGCCAGCAGCTTAGGGCTAGCTCCCTCCTACGAG. The V call is TRBV7-2, the J call TRBJ2-7; the D gene is possibly TRBD2 (5 bases). With the read ending 3 residues before the CDR3 end, the germline J gene is used to fill in that end. The CDR3 extends over 15 amino acids. Germline loops: CDR1 SGHTA, CDR2 FQGNSA. Trimming left V 1 base short and J 0 bases short, with 10 bases between.

In the case of this clone: The CDR3 goes on 3 residues after the read ends, and that part is filled in from the germline J gene. The chain couples TRBV27 to TRBJ1-1; D unresolved. The V gene lost 3 bases and the J gene lost 3 bases, with 8 bases spanning the gap. Germline CDR1 and CDR2: MNHEY and SMNVEV (reference sequence). The CDR3 runs to 13 residues. CDR3 sequence: CASSFQGDTEAFF. The DNA read from the CDR3 is TGTGCCAGCAGTTTTCAAGGTGACACTGAA.

Comments on this clone: The read terminates 3 residues ahead of where the CDR3 ends, so the germline J gene completes it. J is TRBJ2-1 and V is TRBV12-3 or TRBV12-4, with TRBD2 matching 8 bases. The CDR3 totals 16 residues. V gave up 1 base and J gave up 5 bases; unmatched junction bases: 7. The covered CDR3 bases are TGTGCCAGCAGTTTAGGATCGGGGGGGTTAAACAATGAG. It specifies CASSLGSGGLNNE. The whole CDR3 reads CASSLGSGGLNNEQFF.

Comment on this clone: The CDR3 extends 3 residues past the end of the read, so its final part is completed from the germline J gene. This chain uses TRBV20-1 with TRBJ2-3; 14 nucleotides agree with TRBD2. Per germline, CDR1 DFQATT and CDR2 SNEGSKA (reference sequence). CDR3 size: 20 residues. J lost 4 bases, V lost 2 bases, and 17 bases had no gene match. The DNA read from the CDR3 is TGCAGTGCTAGATTGATTCGACTAGCGGGGGGGCATGATAACTCAGATACG. Translating gives CSARLIRLAGGHDNSDT. The full CDR3 protein is CSARLIRLAGGHDNSDTQYF.

Concerning this clone: The CDR3 extends 3 residues past the end of the read, so its final part is completed from the germline J gene. The genes are TRBV10-2 and TRBJ2-7; 9 bases line up with TRBD2. This CDR3 has 15 residues. Trimming removed 2 bases from V and 1 base from J; junction bases left unmatched: 3. Per germline, CDR1 WSHSY and CDR2 SAAADI. CDR3 DNA, as far as it was read: TGCGCCAGCAGTGAGCCTAGCGGGGCTTCCTACGAG. Translated: CASSEPSGASYE. The whole CDR3 sequence reads CASSEPSGASYEQYF.

Remarks on this clone: The CDR3 end falls 3 residues outside the read, so it is completed with the germline J gene. The chain recombines TRBV24-1 with TRBJ2-1, with TRBD2 identical over 7 bases. J gave up 3 bases and V 7 bases, and 5 bases lay outside the gene matches. This CDR3 region has 14 residues. Germline CDR1 reads KGHDR; CDR2 reads SFDVKD. CDR3 DNA, as far as it was read: TGTGCCACCAGCGGGACTATTTTCTACAATGAG. This translates into CATSGTIFYNE. The full CDR3 reads CATSGTIFYNEQFF.

Details on this clone: The observed sequence ends 3 residues before the CDR3 terminus, with the missing tail filled in from the germline J gene. The chain has TRBV20-1 and TRBJ2-3; tentatively, D is TRBD1 (6 bases). Germline CDR1 is DFQATT and CDR2 is SNEGSKA (reference sequence). The CDR3 extends over 14 amino acids. V gave up 8 bases and J gave up 2 bases, with 17 bases separating them. CDR3 loop: CSTSRTALTDTQYF. The covered CDR3 bases are TGCAGTACAAGTCGGACAGCCCTCACAGATACG.